The TCR beta chain described here comes from a study of metastatic and nonmetastatic thyroid tumors (dated by TCRdb to the early 2020s). Broadly, across the study: Repertoires from peripheral blood and from tumor or nodule tissue samples of malignant and benign thyroid patients were compared. What the authors observed across the whole study: TCR beta diversity was reported as significantly higher in malignant tumors than in benign nodules, in both blood and tumor samples.

In its sample, this clone was seen many times. Which antigen it targets is not known. Within one base of it there is no much larger clone, and no base qualities were kept. The CDR3 runs 15 amino acids, cysteine and phenylalanine included. Only the CDR3 portion is preserved as DNA: 45 bases, with reading frame beginning at the first base. CDR1 and CDR2, per the germline V gene, are SGHRS and YFSETQ. V is trimmed back by 4 bases and J by 1 base, and the junction contains 7 bases that no gene match accounts for. Receptors were amplified or captured by PCR. Sequencer: Illumina HiSeq 4000. High-throughput sequencing was used to profile the CDR3 region of the TCR beta-chain in every patient. The authors' pipeline ran thus. CDR3 differences across clinicopathological groups were used to build a classifier for discriminating distant-metastatic papillary thyroid cancer patients. To measure repertoire diversity the researchers used the Shannon index, while the Morisita-Horn index served to gauge how similar the tumor and blood repertoires were. In TCRdb, the public reads were trimmed at Q25 with fastp and aligned with MiXCR, with productive beta chains retained. TCRdb's processing, not the authors' own work, is the source of the V and J calls. The sample table contains roughly 18,000 clones; only one count was recorded for 30% to 35% of them. Less than 25% of the sample lies in the top ten.

No treatment had been received by any patient before thyroid surgery. Patient clinical samples collected from about 2011 to 2018 were retrospectively analysed using T-cell receptor beta sequencing. Rearrangement joined TRBV5-1 to TRBJ2-5, with 7 bases in between that match TRBD1. The TCR originated in a female donor with papillary thyroid cancer or a benign thyroid nodule (not recorded which). Some clones in this sample may be carry-over from other donors' samples. The sequenced sample consisted of adjacent normal tissue. The DNA sequence follows: TGCGCCAGCAGCAGCCTGACAGGGATCCAAGAGACCCAGTACTTC. Its translation reads: CASSSLTGIQETQYF.